The clone carrying this T cell receptor (beta chain) was seen a few times. TCRdb analysed the RT-PCR reads with MiXCR anew, one entry per CDR3 protein. The table lists over 350,000 distinct CDR3 sequences, around 15% of them singletons. The germline CDR1 and CDR2 sequences are SGHVS and FNYEAQ. CDR3 length: 15 amino acids. With 5 bases clipped from V and 4 bases from J, the junction kept 10 bases outside the gene matches. These data belong to a study of patients and donors after allogeneic stem cell transplantation. The V call is TRBV7-6, the J call TRBJ1-1; the match to TRBD1 covers 7 bases. The sequenced sample was blood, either unsorted or a sorted T cell fraction (not recorded which). The receptor was derived from a human donor who was either an allogeneic HSCT recipient or a stem cell or donor lymphocyte infusion donor (not recorded which). It is not recorded whose cells these are; they may come from a transplant donor. CDR3: CASSAPTGTSTEAFF. The DNA for the CDR3 is TGTGCCAGCAGCGCTCCGACAGGGACGAGCACTGAAGCTTTCTTT.